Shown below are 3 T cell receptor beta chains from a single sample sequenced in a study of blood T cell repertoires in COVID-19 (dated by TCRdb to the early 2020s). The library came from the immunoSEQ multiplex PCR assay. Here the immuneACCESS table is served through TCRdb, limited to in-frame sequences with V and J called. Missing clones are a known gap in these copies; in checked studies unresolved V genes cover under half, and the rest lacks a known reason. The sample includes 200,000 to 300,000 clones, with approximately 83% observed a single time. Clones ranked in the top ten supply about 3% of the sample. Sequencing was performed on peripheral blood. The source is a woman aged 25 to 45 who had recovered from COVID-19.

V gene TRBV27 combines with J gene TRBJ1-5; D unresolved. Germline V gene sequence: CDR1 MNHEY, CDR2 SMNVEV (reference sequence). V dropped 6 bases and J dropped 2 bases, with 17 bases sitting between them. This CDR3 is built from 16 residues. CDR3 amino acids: CASSPWRGEGNQPQHF. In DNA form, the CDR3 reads TGTGCCAGCAGCCCTTGGCGGGGAGAGGGCAATCAGCCCCAGCATTTT.

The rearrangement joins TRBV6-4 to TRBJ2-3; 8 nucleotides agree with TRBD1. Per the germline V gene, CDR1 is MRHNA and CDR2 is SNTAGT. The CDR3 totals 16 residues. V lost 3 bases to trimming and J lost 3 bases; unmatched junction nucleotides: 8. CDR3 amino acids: CASSEGTGGGTDTQYF. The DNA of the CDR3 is TGTGCCAGCAGTGAAGGGACAGGAGGGGGGACAGATACGCAGTATTTT.

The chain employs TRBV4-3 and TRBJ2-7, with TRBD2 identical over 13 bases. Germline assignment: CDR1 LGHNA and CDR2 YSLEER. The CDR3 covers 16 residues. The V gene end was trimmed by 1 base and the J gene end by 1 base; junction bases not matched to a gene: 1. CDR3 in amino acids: CASSQGLAGGSYEQYF. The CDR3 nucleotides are TGCGCCAGCAGCCAAGGACTAGCGGGGGGTTCCTACGAGCAGTACTTC.